The 16 T cell receptor beta chains below were found in one sample sequenced in a study of blood T cells in healthy people across ages (dated by TCRdb to the mid-2010s). Library preparation employed 5' RACE. The reads were generated on an Illumina HiSeq 2500. A second PCR of about 7 to 12 cycles was run with a J-beta primer mix and a sample-barcoded 5' primer. The public sequencing data were trimmed at Q25 with fastp and processed into clonotypes with MiXCR by TCRdb, which kept only in-frame beta chains. CDR3 protein duplicates are merged, each entry listing the most common genes and DNA. The sample table contains about 1.6 million distinct CDR3 sequences; only one count was recorded for around 35% of them. Approximately 10% of the sample rests with the top ten. The sequenced sample consisted of blood. Source of these receptors: a woman under 40 in good health.

This clonotype was observed at least ten times. J is TRBJ2-1 and V is TRBV4-1; D may be TRBD1 or TRBD2 (5 bases each). Germline V CDR1 and CDR2: MGHRA, YSYEKL. The CDR3 covers 12 residues. V gave up 3 bases and J gave up 7 bases, with 7 bases separating them. CDR3 in amino acids: CASSQRGNEQFF. CDR3 coding DNA: TGCGCCAGCAGCCAGAGGGGAAATGAGCAGTTCTTC.

This clonotype was seen once. This chain links TRBV12-3 or TRBV12-4 with TRBJ1-1, with 10 positions matching TRBD1. This CDR3 spans 16 amino acids. V dropped 2 bases and J dropped 5; count of bases not matched to a gene: 8. The CDR3 DNA sequence: TGTGCCAGCAGTTTATCTCCGACAGGGGGCAATACTGAAGCTTTCTTT. It is translated as CASSLSPTGGNTEAFF.

This chain links TRBV12-3 or TRBV12-4 with TRBJ1-1; possibly TRBD1 for D (6 bases). CDR3 length equals 15 residues. The V and J ends lost 3 bases and 4 bases respectively, with 15 bases between them. CDR3 sequence (DNA): TGTGCCAGCAGTTTTCACGTTTCAGGGGTCACTGAAGCTTTCTTT. Residues: CASSFHVSGVTEAFF.

A few counts support this clonotype. The CDR3 sequence is CSAAGEVGGPRQFF. For the CDR3, the DNA is TGCAGTGCTGCCGGGGAGGTGGGGGGGCCTAGGCAGTTCTTC. The chain carries TRBV20-1 and TRBJ2-1, with D perhaps TRBD2 (7 bases). Per germline, CDR1 DFQATT and CDR2 SNEGSKA (reference sequence). V lost 5 bases, J lost 12 bases, and 23 bases lay in between. CDR3 length: 14 residues.

CDR3 nucleotides: TGCGCCACCCCCGGGGCCCGACACACAGATACGCAGTATTTT. Protein product: CATPGARHTDTQYF. This rearrangement joins TRBV4-1 to TRBJ2-3; D is tentatively TRBD1 or TRBD2 (5 bases each). This CDR3 contains 14 residues. V lost 10 bases to trimming and J lost 2 bases, with 16 bases between them. Germline V gene data show CDR1 as MGHRA and CDR2 as YSYEKL.

This clonotype was counted at least ten times. The chain employs TRBV7-9 and TRBJ2-3, with D perhaps TRBD1 (5 bases). The length of the CDR3 is 15 residues. V dropped 4 bases and J dropped 4 bases, with 15 bases sitting between them. Germline lookup yields CDR1 SEHNR and CDR2 FQNEAQ (reference sequence). CDR3 DNA sequence: TGTGCCAGCAGCTCTCGGCTAGAAGGGGCAGATACGCAGTATTTT. This encodes CASSSRLEGADTQYF.

A few counts support this clonotype. This chain uses TRBV24-1 with TRBJ2-3; weak D call: TRBD1 (5 bases). CDR3 length: 14 amino acids. Germline V gene data show CDR1 as KGHDR and CDR2 as SFDVKD. V was clipped by 4 bases and J by 3 bases, with 10 bases between them. The CDR3 reads CATSDFGATDTQYF. The CDR3 bases are TGTGCCACCAGTGACTTTGGGGCGACAGATACGCAGTATTTT.

The rearrangement links TRBV3-1 to TRBJ2-3; TRBD2 aligns across 8 bases. Germline V gene sequence: CDR1 LGHDT, CDR2 YNNKEL (reference sequence). J was trimmed by 4 bases and V by 4 bases; bases with no gene match: 7. The CDR3 is made up of 15 amino acids. CDR3 nucleotide sequence: TGTGCCAGCAGCCCCGGGGGGGCCGGGGCAGATACGCAGTATTTT. Translated: CASSPGGAGADTQYF.

The rearrangement uses TRBV2 and TRBJ1-1; TRBD1 agrees at 9 bases. V trimming: 7 bases; J trimming: 1 base; junction bases outside the gene matches: 10. Germline V gives CDR1 SNHLY, CDR2 FYNNEI. CDR3 length equals 16 residues. CDR3 amino acids: CASNWGQGIKNTEAFF. CDR3 nucleotides: TGTGCCAGCAATTGGGGACAGGGCATTAAGAACACTGAAGCTTTCTTT.

The chain links TRBV28 to TRBJ2-4; D is uncertain. TRBJ2-7 matches the DNA end more closely, so the J call is doubtful. Germline values: CDR1 MDHEN, CDR2 SYDVKM. The CDR3 runs 17 residues. The DNA of the CDR3 is TGTGCCAGCAGTTTACTATTAGGACCGATTACCCTCTACGAGCAGTACTTC. The encoded protein is CASSLLLGPITLYEQYF.

This clonotype has more than one count but fewer than ten. The chain couples TRBV6-5 to TRBJ1-2, with D possibly TRBD1 on 6 matching bases. The germline V gene has CDR1 MNHEY and CDR2 SVGAGI. CDR3 size: 14 residues. Trimming left V 8 bases short and J 6 bases short, with 19 bases between. The CDR3 is CASLSLDSENGYTF. In DNA form, the CDR3 reads TGTGCCAGCCTGTCGCTGGACAGCGAGAATGGCTACACCTTC.

The rearrangement links TRBV7-3 to TRBJ2-3; possible D gene TRBD1, 6 bases. Germline-derived CDR1 and CDR2 are SGHTA and FQGTGA. The V end was cut by 5 bases, the J end by 4 bases, with 13 bases between. CDR3 length: 14 amino acids. CDR3 region: CASSQQGTADTQYF. DNA for the CDR3: TGTGCCAGCAGCCAACAGGGTACCGCAGATACGCAGTATTTT.

V usage is TRBV7-9 and J usage is TRBJ2-5; no reliable D call. This CDR3 has 13 residues. Germline V gene data show CDR1 as SEHNR and CDR2 as FQNEAQ (reference sequence). V lost 3 bases and J 5 bases, leaving 10 bases between the germline ends. The CDR3 coding sequence is TGTGCCAGCAGCTTCCACCCGCTGGAGACCCAGTACTTC. Its protein is CASSFHPLETQYF.

In its sample, this clonotype was seen a few times. The chain employs TRBV6-6 and TRBJ1-2; 12 bases fit TRBD1. From germline, CDR1 is MNHNY and CDR2 SVGAGI (reference sequence). The CDR3 totals 17 residues. The V segment lost 4 bases and the J segment 7 bases; nucleotides outside the gene matches: 13. The CDR3 here is CASSLFDPGQGAIGYTF. The CDR3 DNA reads TGTGCCAGCAGTTTATTCGATCCGGGACAGGGGGCGATTGGCTACACCTTC.

This chain connects TRBV20-1 to TRBJ2-1; TRBD2 matches 11 bases. Trimming took 3 bases from V and 4 from J; bases not matched to a gene: 11. The CDR3 loop spans 17 amino acids. Per the germline V gene, CDR1 is DFQATT and CDR2 is SNEGSKA (reference sequence). The CDR3 loop is CSARETSGMSLYNEQFF. The CDR3 DNA sequence: TGCAGTGCTAGGGAGACTAGCGGGATGTCATTATACAATGAGCAGTTCTTC.

The rearrangement uses TRBV4-1 and TRBJ2-1, with D perhaps TRBD1 or TRBD2 (5 bases each). V dropped 2 bases and J dropped 2 bases, with 16 bases sitting between them. The CDR3 runs 17 residues. The germline gives CDR1 MGHRA, CDR2 YSYEKL. CDR3 protein: CASSQSTLPGPYNEQFF. CDR3 in DNA: TGCGCCAGCAGCCAATCGACCTTGCCGGGGCCCTACAATGAGCAGTTCTTC.